The 30 T cell receptor beta chains reported below all come from one sample, sequenced in a study of neoadjuvant nivolumab and ipilimumab in lung cancer (dated by TCRdb to the early 2020s). Library preparation used the immunoSEQ multiplex PCR assay. Drawn from immuneACCESS, this table holds only the in-frame rearrangements with V and J called that TCRdb kept. Clones are partly lost; checked studies trace under half to an unresolved V gene and leave the rest unexplained. This sample holds 6,500 to 8,500 clones; more than 80% were observed only once. The top ten clones comprise 6.8% of the sample. What the time point label conveys for this sample: at surgical resection after neoadjuvant nivolumab +/- ipilimumab. The sequences come from tumor tissue, collected after neoadjuvant nivolumab, alone or with ipilimumab, at or shortly before surgery. Receptors were obtained from an adult with non-small cell lung cancer.

This chain links TRBV7-6 with TRBJ2-7; TRBD2 might be the D (5 bases). Looked up from germline, CDR1 is SGHVS and CDR2 is FNYEAQ. V lost 4 bases and J 3 bases, leaving 16 bases between the germline ends. There are 15 residues in the CDR3. CDR3 in amino acids: CASSSGNRGNYEQYF. The CDR3 nucleotides read TGTGCCAGCAGCTCTGGGAATAGAGGGAACTACGAGCAGTACTTC.

The chain is built from TRBV5-5 and TRBJ2-7; 12 bases map to TRBD2. J lost 3 bases, V lost 5 bases, and 9 bases had no gene match. Germline CDR1 SGHKS, CDR2 YYEKEE (reference sequence). The CDR3 runs to 16 residues. The CDR3 sequence is CASRLTSGGDYYEQYF. The CDR3 coding sequence is TGTGCCAGCAGACTGACTAGCGGGGGAGACTACTACGAGCAGTACTTC.

This clone has just a few counts. The chain links TRBV11-2 to TRBJ1-6, with no clear D. The CDR3 sequence is 19 residues long. Germline V gene lookup returns CDR1 SGHAT and CDR2 FQNNGV. Trimming left V 2 bases short and J 5 bases short, with 22 bases between. DNA for the CDR3: TGTGCCAGCAGCTTACTCAGGTTCAAGCAGCCCAGAGATAATTCACCCCTCCACTTT. Encoded protein: CASSLLRFKQPRDNSPLHF.

This chain joins TRBV2 and TRBJ2-7; no reliable D call. This CDR3 is 11 amino acids long. The V and J ends lost 2 bases and 12 bases respectively, with 11 bases between them. Germline values: CDR1 SNHLY, CDR2 FYNNEI. CDR3 DNA sequence: TGTGCCAGCAGTGAACCGGGCGGTGGGTACTTC. Amino acid sequence: CASSEPGGGYF.

This sequence joins TRBV6-5 and TRBJ1-3; 7 bases are shared with TRBD1. V trimming: 6 bases; J trimming: 2 bases; junction bases outside the gene matches: 7. Germline V gives CDR1 MNHEY, CDR2 SVGAGI. There are 15 residues in the CDR3. The CDR3: CASRRQGRAGNTIYF. DNA for the CDR3: TGTGCCAGCAGACGACAGGGTCGGGCTGGAAACACCATATATTTT.

The chain combines TRBV7-2 with TRBJ1-4; the D gene is possibly TRBD1 (5 bases). This CDR3 is 16 amino acids long. With 1 base removed from V and 6 bases from J, the gap between germline ends came to 15 bases. Germline lookup yields CDR1 SGHTA and CDR2 FQGNSA. CDR3 coding DNA: TGTGCCAGCAGCTTAGGGAACAGGAACCCTCATGAAAAACTGTTTTTT. As protein: CASSLGNRNPHEKLFF.

The rearrangement joins TRBV25-1 to TRBJ2-5; 7 positions agree with TRBD2. The CDR3 extends over 14 amino acids. With V trimmed by 7 bases and J by 6 bases, 11 bases remained unmatched. In germline, CDR1 is MGHDK, CDR2 SYGVNS. This CDR3 reads CASMVGGGSQTQYF. The CDR3 region has the DNA TGTGCCAGCATGGTGGGTGGCGGGAGTCAGACCCAGTACTTC. The full variable domain, in which reference TRBV25-1 and TRBJ2-5 provide the parts outside the CDR3, is EADIYQTPRYLVIGTGKKITLECSQTMGHDKMYWYQQDPGMELHLIHYSYGVNSTEKGDLSSESTVSRIRTEHFPLTLESARPSHTSQYLCASMVGGGSQTQYFGPGTRLLVL.

This chain uses TRBV7-9 with TRBJ2-1, with 8 bases fitting TRBD1. Unmatched junction bases numbered 7, after V lost 5 bases and J lost 4 bases. CDR1 and CDR2 (germline): SEHNR, FQNEAQ (reference sequence). CDR3 size: 15 residues. The CDR3 region has the DNA TGTGCCAGCAGCACGGACAGGGTGGTATACAATGAGCAGTTCTTC. Residues: CASSTDRVVYNEQFF.

The chain is built from TRBV28 and TRBJ2-7; 9 positions agree with TRBD2. CDR1 and CDR2 from the germline V gene are MDHEN and SYDVKM. The CDR3 has 17 residues. The trim removed 6 bases at V and 6 bases at J, leaving 18 bases unmatched. This CDR3 reads CASRHQGGAGGPGEQYF. DNA of the CDR3: TGTGCCAGCAGACATCAAGGGGGAGCGGGGGGCCCCGGCGAGCAGTACTTC.

The chain combines TRBV5-6 with TRBJ1-2; 7 bases map to TRBD1. The CDR3 consists of 13 residues. Per the germline V gene, CDR1 is SGHDT and CDR2 is YYEEEE. J was trimmed by 7 bases and V by 4 bases; bases with no gene match: 7. CDR3 loop: CASSQGQPRGYTF. CDR3 nucleotide sequence: TGTGCCAGCAGCCAGGGACAGCCCCGTGGCTACACCTTC.

The chain has TRBV10-3 and TRBJ1-2; D remains ambiguous. CDR3 length: 15 residues. Germline CDR1 reads ENHRY; CDR2 reads SYGVKD. Trimming removed 0 bases from V and 0 bases from J, with 8 bases in between. The CDR3 reads CAISESYTPNYGYTF. In DNA form, the CDR3 reads TGTGCCATCAGTGAGTCCTACACCCCTAACTATGGCTACACCTTC.

The chain joins TRBV5-4 to TRBJ2-5; TRBD1 or TRBD2 may be the D gene (5 bases each). Per germline, CDR1 SGHNT and CDR2 YYREEE (reference sequence). CDR3 length equals 15 residues. V was pared by 4 bases and J by 5 bases, with 18 bases between. The CDR3 is CASSPDSRGVETQYF. CDR3 nucleotide sequence: TGTGCCAGCAGCCCGGACTCCCGAGGGGTTGAGACCCAGTACTTC.

V gene TRBV4-1 combines with J gene TRBJ1-6; TRBD1 matches 7 bases. This CDR3 contains 16 residues. The V gene's germline CDR1 is MGHRA and CDR2 YSYEKL. The V and J ends lost 4 bases and 8 bases, in that order; junction bases with no gene match: 11. CDR3 sequence (DNA): TGCGCCAGCAGCCCACAAACGGGACAGTCGCATTCACCCCTCCACTTT. Protein: CASSPQTGQSHSPLHF.

This chain links TRBV5-1 with TRBJ2-4, with a possible D match to TRBD2 (6 bases). The V end lost 0 bases, the J end lost 11 bases, and 12 bases lay between the germline ends. The germline V gene has CDR1 SGHRS and CDR2 YFSETQ. This CDR3 contains 13 residues. The CDR3 spells CASSLGLGSVQYF. For the CDR3, the DNA is TGCGCCAGCAGCTTGGGACTAGGTTCGGTTCAGTACTTC. Supplemented by reference TRBV5-1 and TRBJ2-4, the full variable domain reads KAGVTQTPRYLIKTRGQQVTLSCSPISGHRSVSWYQQTPGQGLQFLFEYFSETQRNKGNFPGRFSGRQFSNSRSEMNVSTLELGDSALYLCASSLGLGSVQYFGAGTRLSVL.

The chain recombines TRBV13 with TRBJ2-3, with 9 bases that match TRBD2. V lost 4 bases, J lost 0 bases, and 5 bases stayed unmatched. In germline, CDR1 is PRHDT, CDR2 FYEKMQ (reference sequence). The CDR3 extends over 16 amino acids. This chain's CDR3 is CASSSLAGASTDTQYF. DNA of the CDR3: TGTGCCAGCAGCTCCTTAGCGGGGGCCAGCACAGATACGCAGTATTTT. Full variable domain (rest looked up from reference TRBV13 and TRBJ2-3): AAGVIQSPRHLIKEKRETATLKCYPIPRHDTVYWYQQGPGQDPQFLISFYEKMQSDKGSIPDRFSAQQFSDYHSELNMSSLELGDSALYFCASSSLAGASTDTQYFGPGTRLTVL.

The V call is TRBV21-1, the J call TRBJ2-3; TRBD1, the D gene given by the table, was not confirmed from the DNA. TRBV21-1 is a listed pseudogene. The CDR3 is 15 residues long. The CDR3 loop reads CANLLGQGGTDTQYF. The CDR3 nucleotides read TGTGCCAACCTACTGGGACAGGGTGGCACAGATACGCAGTATTTT.

The V and J genes are TRBV7-2 and TRBJ2-1; possibly TRBD1 for D (6 bases). Germline CDR1 SGHTA, CDR2 FQGNSA. Trimming pared 2 bases from V and 6 bases from J, leaving 14 bases between. The CDR3 sequence is 15 residues long. CDR3 in DNA: TGTGCCAGCAGCTTAATGGGGGCGCAGCGCAATGAGCAGTTCTTC. Translation gives CASSLMGAQRNEQFF.

The chain carries TRBV19 and TRBJ2-5; 7 bases are shared with TRBD1. Germline lookup yields CDR1 LNHDA and CDR2 SQIVND (reference sequence). The CDR3 sequence is 13 residues long. J was trimmed by 7 bases and V by 3 bases; bases with no gene match: 5. This CDR3 reads CASSIGTEGTQYF. CDR3 sequence (DNA): TGTGCCAGTAGTATCGGGACAGAAGGGACCCAGTACTTC.

The chain uses TRBV2 and TRBJ2-2; D is undetermined. This CDR3 contains 14 residues. Trimming took off 5 bases at V and 6 bases at J, with 13 bases between the two ends. From germline, CDR1 is SNHLY and CDR2 FYNNEI. Written as DNA, the CDR3 is TGTGCCAGCAGTTACGGTGGATCCGCCGGGGAGCTGTTTTTT. It translates to CASSYGGSAGELFF.

The rearrangement joins TRBV28 to TRBJ1-1, with a possible D match to TRBD1 (6 bases). CDR1 MDHEN and CDR2 SYDVKM come from the germline V gene. The CDR3 spans 18 residues. V was clipped by 5 bases and J by 11 bases, with 33 bases between them. The CDR3 DNA follows: TGTGCCAGCAGTCTCCTTGGGCAGGGGCAAGGACGAATACTGGGGGCTTTCTTT. Translating gives CASSLLGQGQGRILGAFF.

The chain links TRBV7-2 to TRBJ1-1; 10 positions match TRBD1. Per the germline V gene, CDR1 is SGHTA and CDR2 is FQGNSA. The CDR3 totals 15 residues. J gave up 6 bases and V 2 bases, and 6 bases lay outside the gene matches. CDR3 nucleotide sequence: TGTGCCAGCAGCTTACATGGGGGGACAGGGGCTGAAGCTTTCTTT. It translates to CASSLHGGTGAEAFF.

This clone has just a few counts. Because it lacks the conserved phenylalanine or tryptophan at the end, this CDR3 is likely a read error. It is unclear where the CDR3 begins or ends on the DNA, so no DNA is shown, and the CDR3 is as TCRdb lists it. The CDR3 loop is CASSPGPFLT. The rearrangement uses TRBV11-3 and TRBJ2-7. Germline V lookup: CDR1 SGHNT, CDR2 YENEEA. The CDR3 is made up of 10 amino acids, end residues included.

The chain couples TRBV11-2 to TRBJ1-2, with a tentative D call TRBD1 (6 bases). The CDR3 has 15 amino acids. From germline, CDR1 is SGHAT and CDR2 FQNNGV. V lost 5 bases and J 7 bases, leaving 20 bases between the germline ends. This chain's CDR3 is CASSPAAGGELGYTF. The CDR3 bases are TGTGCCAGCAGCCCCGCGGCGGGGGGCGAACTTGGCTACACCTTC.

The chain links TRBV11-2 to TRBJ2-7, with D unclear. Germline loops: CDR1 SGHAT, CDR2 FQNNGV. The ends were cut back, 1 base at V and 0 bases at J, with 7 bases in the middle. The CDR3 covers 14 residues. The CDR3 DNA follows: TGTGCCAGCAGCTTAGGGTTTCCCTCCTACGAGCAGTACTTC. Translated, it gives CASSLGFPSYEQYF.

In this sample, this clone turned up a few times. V and J are TRBV30 and TRBJ2-3, with D tentatively TRBD1 (5 bases). CDR3 size: 12 residues. The V and J ends lost 1 base and 10 bases respectively, with 12 bases between them. Germline CDR1 reads GTSNPN; CDR2 reads SVGIG (reference sequence). The CDR3 here is CAWSEIGVAQYF. The CDR3 DNA reads TGTGCCTGGAGTGAAATAGGGGTGGCGCAGTATTTT.

V gene TRBV29-1 combines with J gene TRBJ2-1, with 7 nucleotides matching TRBD1. CDR1 is SQVTM and CDR2 is ANQGSEA in the germline V gene. The V gene end was trimmed by 7 bases and the J gene end by 0 bases; junction bases not matched to a gene: 3. This CDR3 has 13 amino acids. The CDR3 region is CSARDSSYNEQFF. Here the CDR3 DNA reads TGCAGCGCCCGGGACAGCTCCTACAATGAGCAGTTCTTC.

This CDR3 reads CAIRREISSPLHF. The CDR3 coding sequence is TGTGCCATCAGGAGAGAAATCAGCTCACCCCTCCACTTT. V and J are TRBV10-3 and TRBJ1-6; D gene unclear. The CDR3 is made up of 13 amino acids. Germline-derived CDR1 and CDR2 are ENHRY and SYGVKD. Trimming removed 6 bases from V and 10 bases from J, with 13 bases in between.

This sequence joins TRBV7-9 and TRBJ2-7; 9 bases map to TRBD2. This CDR3 region has 14 residues. CDR1 is SEHNR and CDR2 is FQNEAQ in the germline V gene (reference sequence). The V and J ends lost 3 bases and 2 bases, in that order; junction bases with no gene match: 2. The CDR3 here is CASSLLAGPYEQYF. CDR3 DNA sequence: TGTGCCAGCAGCTTGCTAGCGGGACCCTACGAGCAGTACTTC.

V usage is TRBV28 and J usage is TRBJ2-1, with D possibly matching TRBD1 (5 bases). The CDR3 consists of 14 residues. Germline V lookup: CDR1 MDHEN, CDR2 SYDVKM. The ends were cut back, 6 bases at V and 3 bases at J, with 12 bases in the middle. CDR3 in amino acids: CASRTPDNYNEQFF. DNA of the CDR3: TGTGCCAGCAGAACCCCGGACAACTACAATGAGCAGTTCTTC.

The gene calls are TRBV6-5 and TRBJ1-5; no clear D. V shed 5 bases and J shed 4 bases, with 12 bases lying between them. The CDR3 covers 14 residues. The germline gives CDR1 MNHEY, CDR2 SVGAGI. In DNA form, the CDR3 reads TGTGCCAGCAGTGTGACCGAAACGAATCAGCCCCAGCATTTT. The encoded protein is CASSVTETNQPQHF.